One sample yielded the 10 T cell receptor beta chains listed below, sequenced in a study of cytomegalovirus exposure and HLA in healthy donors. The PCR made use of 60 Vbeta and 13 Jbeta primers. Sequencing was performed with immunoSEQ multiplex PCR; in TCRdb, only in-frame clones are kept and a portion is missing. There are 140,000 or so clones in the sample; around 72% occur only once, and approximately 2% lies in the top ten. Sequenced sample: PBMCs. The receptors were sampled from a man aged 40-49 years in good health and CMV-seronegative.

V and J are TRBV13 and TRBJ2-3, with TRBD2 identical over 12 bases. The CDR3 consists of 18 residues. Germline values: CDR1 PRHDT, CDR2 FYEKMQ (reference sequence). The V segment lost 5 bases and the J segment 5 bases; nucleotides outside the gene matches: 14. This chain's CDR3 is CASSELAGGPTVGDTQYF. In DNA form, the CDR3 reads TGTGCCAGCAGCGAGCTAGCGGGGGGGCCAACGGTGGGAGATACGCAGTATTTT.

V is TRBV7-2 and J is TRBJ2-1, with D hard to call. The V end lost 5 bases, the J end lost 2 bases, and 13 bases lay between the germline ends. Germline CDR1 is SGHTA and CDR2 is FQGNSA. The CDR3 is made up of 15 amino acids. CDR3 in amino acids: CASSRTYTTYNEQFF. CDR3 in DNA: TGTGCCAGCAGCCGCACTTATACCACCTACAATGAGCAGTTCTTC.

J is TRBJ1-2 and V is TRBV5-4, with 7 bases aligning to TRBD1. V lost 4 bases to trimming and J lost 6 bases; unmatched junction nucleotides: 15. The length of the CDR3 is 16 residues. The germline gives CDR1 SGHNT, CDR2 YYREEE (reference sequence). The CDR3 nucleotides are TGTGCCAGCAGCCCTCCACACCAACAGGGGATTGATGGCTACACCTTC. Its protein product is CASSPPHQQGIDGYTF.

The V gene is TRBV7-9, the J gene TRBJ2-3; tentatively, D is TRBD2 (6 bases). Trimming left V 3 bases short and J 3 bases short, with 13 bases between. CDR1 is SEHNR and CDR2 is FQNEAQ in the germline V gene (reference sequence). CDR3 size: 15 residues. CDR3 sequence reads: CASSLGGTPTDTQYF. CDR3 nucleotide sequence: TGTGCCAGCAGCTTGGGTGGGACTCCAACAGATACGCAGTATTTT.

The J gene is TRBJ1-2, the V gene TRBV30; 7 nucleotides match TRBD1. The CDR3 covers 14 residues. The germline CDR1 and CDR2 sequences are GTSNPN and SVGIG (reference sequence). The V gene end was trimmed by 0 bases and the J gene end by 5 bases; junction bases not matched to a gene: 6. The CDR3 protein is CAWSVRQQGYGYTF. In DNA form, the CDR3 reads TGTGCCTGGAGTGTACGGCAACAGGGGTATGGCTACACCTTC.

V gene TRBV10-1 combines with J gene TRBJ2-1, with 10 bases lining up with TRBD2. This CDR3 region has 18 residues. Looked up from germline, CDR1 is WNHNN and CDR2 is SYGVQD (reference sequence). The V and J ends lost 4 bases and 0 bases, in that order; junction bases with no gene match: 9. In nucleotides, the CDR3 is TGCGCCAGCAGTGTTATTAGCGGGAGGCCGAGCTCCTACAATGAGCAGTTCTTC. It is translated as CASSVISGRPSSYNEQFF.

The chain is built from TRBV7-6 and TRBJ2-3; D is unresolved. Germline V lookup: CDR1 SGHVS, CDR2 FNYEAQ. This CDR3 region has 13 residues. Trimming removed 1 base from V and 1 base from J, with 3 bases in between. CDR3 region: CASSLVGTDTQYF. The CDR3 region has the DNA TGTGCCAGCAGCTTAGTAGGCACAGATACGCAGTATTTT.

The J gene is TRBJ2-2, the V gene TRBV7-6, with a tentative D call TRBD1 (6 bases). Trimming stripped 2 bases from V and 5 bases from J, with 15 bases between. From germline, CDR1 is SGHVS and CDR2 FNYEAQ. The CDR3 contains 16 residues. CDR3 protein: CASSLNSGARTGELFF. DNA of the CDR3: TGTGCCAGCAGCTTAAATTCAGGGGCGAGAACCGGGGAGCTGTTTTTT.

This chain joins TRBV7-9 and TRBJ2-5, with TRBD2 matching 7 bases. The V gene end was trimmed by 1 base and the J gene end by 0 bases; junction bases not matched to a gene: 2. Germline loops: CDR1 SEHNR, CDR2 FQNEAQ (reference sequence). This CDR3 is 15 amino acids long. Here the CDR3 reads CASSLGRGNQETQYF. The CDR3 bases are TGTGCCAGCAGCTTAGGGCGGGGGAACCAAGAGACCCAGTACTTC.

The rearrangement links TRBV19 to TRBJ1-1; no definite D call. The CDR3 consists of 13 residues. With 3 bases removed from V and 2 bases from J, the gap between germline ends came to 7 bases. Germline V CDR1 and CDR2: LNHDA, SQIVND (reference sequence). The CDR3 bases are TGTGCCAGTAGTATGACATCCAACACTGAAGCTTTCTTT. This encodes CASSMTSNTEAFF.